Listed below are T cell receptor beta chains from one sample, sequenced in a study of shared clonotypes between healthy human individuals. Data came from immunoSEQ multiplex PCR; TCRdb stores just in-frame clones and leaves some out. The sample lists around 500,000 clones, approximately 78% seen once, with more than 10% in the top ten. The sample comprised PBMCs. The source is a woman aged 40 to 49 in good health. Some clones in this sample may be carry-over from other donors' samples. Each CDR3 is given with its conserved first and last residue. Fields, in order: V gene, clone size, D gene, J gene, CDR3 protein, CDR3 DNA. A D gene is named only where the DNA matches it firmly. Some rows have no size entry. The others give once, few or many, or a class for an expanded clone.

>TRBV9|.|.|TRBJ1-3
CASSVAWAGAGNTIYF
TGTGCCAGCAGCGTAGCTTGGGCAGGGGCTGGAAACACCATATATTTT
>TRBV5-6|once|.|TRBJ2-4
CASSEQEGVFTKNIQYF
TGTGCCAGCAGCGAACAAGAAGGGGTTTTTACCAAAAACATTCAGTACTTC
>TRBV10-3|.|.|TRBJ1-4
CAISESLVANEKLFF
TGTGCCATCAGTGAGTCGTTGGTAGCTAATGAAAAACTGTTTTTT
>TRBV28|.|.|TRBJ2-3
CASSFGYLLASTDTQYF
TGTGCCAGCAGTTTCGGCTACCTACTTGCTAGCACAGATACGCAGTATTTT
>TRBV13|.|TRBD1|TRBJ1-1
CASSYRPTGEAFF
TGTGCCAGCAGCTACCGACCGACAGGGGAAGCTTTCTTT
>TRBV4-2|few|TRBD2|TRBJ2-5
CASSGLADQETQYF
TGTGCCAGCAGCGGGCTAGCGGATCAAGAGACCCAGTACTTC
>TRBV28|few|.|TRBJ2-7
CASWRGEGLYEQYF
TGTGCCAGCTGGAGGGGGGAGGGCCTCTACGAGCAGTACTTC
>TRBV5-4|.|.|TRBJ2-7
CASSLGRNEQYF
TGTGCCAGCAGCTTGGGGAGGAACGAGCAGTACTTC
>TRBV6-1|.|.|TRBJ2-1
CASRESGTQEQFF
TGTGCCAGCAGAGAATCCGGGACTCAGGAGCAGTTCTTC
>TRBV2|few|TRBD1|TRBJ1-5
CASRGRTGRNQPQHF
TGTGCCAGCAGAGGCAGGACAGGGAGGAATCAGCCCCAGCATTTT
>TRBV7-2|.|.|TRBJ2-1
CASSRGGDNEQFF
TGTGCCAGCTCAAGGGGGGGAGACAATGAGCAGTTCTTC
>TRBV19|.|TRBD1|TRBJ2-7
CASKGQGAGYEQYF
TGTGCCAGTAAAGGACAGGGTGCCGGCTACGAGCAGTACTTC
>TRBV5-1|.|.|TRBJ2-5
CASSLSVGGQETQYF
TGCGCCAGCAGCTTGAGCGTCGGGGGTCAGGAGACCCAGTACTTC
>TRBV25-1|.|.|TRBJ2-4
CASSESGLGKNIQYF
TGTGCCAGCAGTGAATCCGGGTTGGGTAAAAACATTCAGTACTTC
>TRBV7-9|.|.|TRBJ1-4
CASSLVGSAAVNEKLFF
TGTGCCAGCAGCTTAGTAGGCTCGGCAGCTGTAAATGAAAAACTGTTTTTT
>TRBV6-1|once|.|TRBJ2-7
CASRYQYYEQYF
TGTGCCAGCAGGTATCAGTACTACGAGCAGTACTTC
>TRBV6-5|once|TRBD2|TRBJ2-1
CASSYERDGGEQFF
TGTGCCAGCAGTTACGAGCGGGATGGTGGTGAGCAGTTCTTC
>TRBV27|.|TRBD2|TRBJ2-7
CASRYSGTTYEQYF
TGTGCCAGCCGGTATAGCGGGACCACCTACGAGCAGTACTTC
>TRBV4-3|.|.|TRBJ2-6
CASSRQVSSGANILTF
TGCGCCAGCAGCCGCCAGGTTTCCTCTGGGGCCAACATCCTGACTTTC
>TRBV5-4|.|TRBD2|TRBJ2-7
CASSRPGLAVEQYF
TGTGCCAGCAGCCGGCCGGGACTAGCTGTCGAGCAGTACTTC
>TRBV18|.|.|TRBJ2-2
CASSLPTGTNTGELFF
TGTGCCAGCTCACTCCCGACAGGAACGAACACCGGGGAGCTGTTTTTT
>TRBV11-2|.|.|TRBJ2-6
CASSLAFRGTGANVLTF
TGTGCCAGCAGCTTAGCGTTTCGGGGTACTGGGGCCAACGTCCTGACTTTC